This T cell receptor beta chain derives from a study of CD8+CD57+ T cells in acquired aplastic anemia. Study details: Healthy donors yielded some 11 million CD4+ cell reads on average.

The CDR3 is 16 amino acids. Per the germline V gene, CDR1 is SGHAT and CDR2 is FQDESV (reference sequence). The germline V and J ends were trimmed by 7 bases and 0 bases, with 16 bases remaining between them. Profiles of TCR beta VDJ and CDR3 were generated from a genomic DNA template. TCRdb used MiXCR to reprocess the reads, holding one entry per CDR3 protein. The sample lists some 180,000 distinct CDR3 sequences, less than 55% seen once, with approximately 2.9% in the top ten. This clonotype was detected ten times or more. This receptor was obtained from a human donor in good health. This chain connects TRBV11-1 to TRBJ2-4; TRBD2 is a possible D gene (7 bases). Material: sorted CD4+, CD8+, or CD8+CD57+ T cells (not recorded which) from PBMCs. Written as DNA, the CDR3 is TGTGCCAGCAACTTCGCGGGGGCCGCAGCCAAAAACATTCAGTACTTC. Its protein is CASNFAGAAAKNIQYF.